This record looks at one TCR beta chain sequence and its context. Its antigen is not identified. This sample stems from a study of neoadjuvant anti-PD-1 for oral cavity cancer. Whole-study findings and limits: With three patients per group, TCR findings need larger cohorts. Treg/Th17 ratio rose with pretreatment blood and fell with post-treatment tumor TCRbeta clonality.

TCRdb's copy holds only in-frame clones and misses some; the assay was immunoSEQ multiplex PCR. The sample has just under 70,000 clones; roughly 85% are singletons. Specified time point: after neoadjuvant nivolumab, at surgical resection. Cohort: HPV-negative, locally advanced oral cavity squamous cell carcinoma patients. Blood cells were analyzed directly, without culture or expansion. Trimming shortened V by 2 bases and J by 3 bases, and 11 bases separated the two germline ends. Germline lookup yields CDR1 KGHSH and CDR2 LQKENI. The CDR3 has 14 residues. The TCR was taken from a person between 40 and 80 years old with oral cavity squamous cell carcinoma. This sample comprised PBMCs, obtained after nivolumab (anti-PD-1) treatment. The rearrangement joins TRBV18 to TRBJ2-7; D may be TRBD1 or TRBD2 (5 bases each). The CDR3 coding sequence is TGTGCCAGCTCACCATATGGGGGAGACTACGAGCAGTACTTC. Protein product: CASSPYGGDYEQYF.